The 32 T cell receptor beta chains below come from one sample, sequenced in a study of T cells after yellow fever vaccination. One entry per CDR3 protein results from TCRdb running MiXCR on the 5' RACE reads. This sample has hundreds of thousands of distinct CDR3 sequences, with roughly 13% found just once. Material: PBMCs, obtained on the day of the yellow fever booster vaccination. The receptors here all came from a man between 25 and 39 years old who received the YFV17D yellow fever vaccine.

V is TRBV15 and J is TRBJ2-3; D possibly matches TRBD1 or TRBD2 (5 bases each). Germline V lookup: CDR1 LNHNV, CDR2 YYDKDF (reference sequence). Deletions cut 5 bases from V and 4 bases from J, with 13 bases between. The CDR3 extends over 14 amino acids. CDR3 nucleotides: TGTGCCACCAGCTTCAGGGAGATGGCAGATACGCAGTATTTT. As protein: CATSFREMADTQYF.

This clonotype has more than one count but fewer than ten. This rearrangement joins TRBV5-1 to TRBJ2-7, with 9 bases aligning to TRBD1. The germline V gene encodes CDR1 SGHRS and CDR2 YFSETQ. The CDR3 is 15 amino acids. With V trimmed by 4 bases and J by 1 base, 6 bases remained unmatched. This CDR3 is CASSRPGTGSYEQYF. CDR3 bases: TGCGCCAGCAGCCGTCCCGGGACAGGGTCCTACGAGCAGTACTTC.

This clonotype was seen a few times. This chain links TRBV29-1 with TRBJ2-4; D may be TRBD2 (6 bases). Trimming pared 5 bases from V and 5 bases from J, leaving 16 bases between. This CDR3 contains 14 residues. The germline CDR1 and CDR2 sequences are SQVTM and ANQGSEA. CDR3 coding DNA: TGCAGCGTTAATACTCAGGGAGGCCAAAACATTCAGTACTTC. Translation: CSVNTQGGQNIQYF.

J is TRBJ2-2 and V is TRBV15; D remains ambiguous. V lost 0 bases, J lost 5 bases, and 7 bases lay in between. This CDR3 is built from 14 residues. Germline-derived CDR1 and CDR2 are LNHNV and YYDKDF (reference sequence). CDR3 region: CATSRDTLTGELFF. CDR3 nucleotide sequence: TGTGCCACCAGCAGAGACACCTTAACCGGGGAGCTGTTTTTT. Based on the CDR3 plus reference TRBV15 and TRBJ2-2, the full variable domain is DAMVIQNPRYQVTQFGKPVTLSCSQTLNHNVMYWYQQKSSQAPKLLFHYYDKDFNNEADTPDNFQSRRPNTSFCFLDIRSPGLGDTAMYLCATSRDTLTGELFFGEGSRLTVL.

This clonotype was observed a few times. This CDR3 reads CASSQGLAGPETQYF. DNA of the CDR3: TGTGCCAGCAGTCAGGGACTAGCCGGGCCAGAGACCCAGTACTTC. The chain carries TRBV6-1 and TRBJ2-5; TRBD2 agrees at 9 bases. V was pared by 5 bases and J by 4 bases, with 8 bases of the junction left unmatched. There are 15 residues in the CDR3. CDR1 is MNHNS, CDR2 SASEGT, per germline.

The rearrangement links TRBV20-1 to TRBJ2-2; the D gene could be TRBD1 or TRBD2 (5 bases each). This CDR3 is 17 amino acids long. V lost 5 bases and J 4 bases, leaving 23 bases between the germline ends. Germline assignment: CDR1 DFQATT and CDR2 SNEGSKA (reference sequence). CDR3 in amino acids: CSAGGAGTAASTGELFF. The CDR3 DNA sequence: TGCAGTGCTGGCGGCGCTGGGACGGCCGCGAGCACCGGGGAGCTGTTTTTT.

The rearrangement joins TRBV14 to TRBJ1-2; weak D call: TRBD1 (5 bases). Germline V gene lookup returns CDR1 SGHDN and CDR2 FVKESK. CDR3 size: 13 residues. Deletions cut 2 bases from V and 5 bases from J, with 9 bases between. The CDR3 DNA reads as TGTGCCAGCAGCCAAATCCAGGGATATGGCTACACCTTC. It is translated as CASSQIQGYGYTF.

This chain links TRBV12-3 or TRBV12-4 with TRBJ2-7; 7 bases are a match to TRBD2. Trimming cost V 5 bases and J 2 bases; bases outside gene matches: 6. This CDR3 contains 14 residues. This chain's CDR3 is CASSNSGQTYEQYF. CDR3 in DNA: TGTGCCAGCAGTAATAGCGGGCAAACCTACGAGCAGTACTTC.

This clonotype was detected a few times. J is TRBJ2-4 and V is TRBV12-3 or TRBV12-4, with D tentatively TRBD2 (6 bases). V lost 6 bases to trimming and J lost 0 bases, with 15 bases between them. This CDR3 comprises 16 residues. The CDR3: CASREGAGLAKNIQYF. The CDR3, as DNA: TGTGCCAGCAGAGAAGGGGCGGGATTAGCCAAAAACATTCAGTACTTC.

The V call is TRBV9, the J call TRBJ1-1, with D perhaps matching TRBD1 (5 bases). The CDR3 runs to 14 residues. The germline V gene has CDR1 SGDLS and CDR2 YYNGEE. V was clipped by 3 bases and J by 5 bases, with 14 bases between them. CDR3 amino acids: CASSALGDRTEAFF. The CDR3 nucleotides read TGTGCCAGCAGCGCACTGGGGGATCGTACTGAAGCTTTCTTT.

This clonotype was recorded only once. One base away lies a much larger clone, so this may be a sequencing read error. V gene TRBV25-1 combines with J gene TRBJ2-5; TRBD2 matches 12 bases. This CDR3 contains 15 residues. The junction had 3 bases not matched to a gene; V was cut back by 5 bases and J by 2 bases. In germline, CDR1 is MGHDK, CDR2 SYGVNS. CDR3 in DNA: TGTGCCAGCAGTCGGACTAGCGGGATACAAGAGACCCAGTACTTC. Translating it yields CASSRTSGIQETQYF.

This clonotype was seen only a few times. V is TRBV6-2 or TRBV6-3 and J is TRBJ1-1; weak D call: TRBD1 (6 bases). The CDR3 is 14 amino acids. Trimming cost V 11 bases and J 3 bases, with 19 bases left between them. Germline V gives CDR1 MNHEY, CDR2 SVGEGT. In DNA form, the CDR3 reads TGTGCCCACCAACGGGGGCTCCCGGACACTGAAGCTTTCTTT. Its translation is CAHQRGLPDTEAFF.

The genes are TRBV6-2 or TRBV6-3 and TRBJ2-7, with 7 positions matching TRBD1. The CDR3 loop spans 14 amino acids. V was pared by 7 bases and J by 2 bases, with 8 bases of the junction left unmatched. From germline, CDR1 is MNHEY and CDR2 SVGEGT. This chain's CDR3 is CASNPGQDTYEQYF. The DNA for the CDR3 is TGTGCCAGCAACCCTGGACAGGACACCTACGAGCAGTACTTC.

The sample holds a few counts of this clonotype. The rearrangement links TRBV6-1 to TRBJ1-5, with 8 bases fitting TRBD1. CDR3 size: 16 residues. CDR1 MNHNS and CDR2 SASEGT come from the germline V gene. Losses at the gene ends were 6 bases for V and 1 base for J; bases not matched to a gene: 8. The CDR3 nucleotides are TGTGCCAGCAGCGAGTGGACAGGGTCAAGCAATCAGCCCCAGCATTTT. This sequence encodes CASSEWTGSSNQPQHF.

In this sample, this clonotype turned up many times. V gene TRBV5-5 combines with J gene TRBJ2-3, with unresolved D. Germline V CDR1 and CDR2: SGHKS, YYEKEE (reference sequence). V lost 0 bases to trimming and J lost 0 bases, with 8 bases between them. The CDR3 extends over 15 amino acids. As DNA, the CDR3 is TGTGCCAGCAGCTTGGTTTCAGCCAGCACAGATACGCAGTATTTT. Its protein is CASSLVSASTDTQYF.

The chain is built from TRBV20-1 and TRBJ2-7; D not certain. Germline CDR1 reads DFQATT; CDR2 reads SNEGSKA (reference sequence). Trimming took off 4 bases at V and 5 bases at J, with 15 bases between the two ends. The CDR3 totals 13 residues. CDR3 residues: CSANRYHTDEQYF. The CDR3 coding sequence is TGCAGTGCTAACCGGTACCACACCGACGAGCAGTACTTC.

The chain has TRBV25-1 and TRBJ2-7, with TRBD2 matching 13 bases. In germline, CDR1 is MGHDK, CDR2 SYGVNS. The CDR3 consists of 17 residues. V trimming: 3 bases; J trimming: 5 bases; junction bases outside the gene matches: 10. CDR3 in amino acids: CASSEWGLAGIKDEQYF. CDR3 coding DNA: TGTGCCAGCAGTGAGTGGGGACTAGCGGGAATTAAGGACGAGCAGTACTTC.

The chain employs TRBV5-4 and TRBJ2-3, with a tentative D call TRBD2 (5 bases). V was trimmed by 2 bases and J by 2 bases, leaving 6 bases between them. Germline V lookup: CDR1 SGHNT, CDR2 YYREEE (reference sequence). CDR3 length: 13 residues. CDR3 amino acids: CASSFGITDTQYF. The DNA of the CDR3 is TGTGCCAGCAGCTTCGGGATCACAGATACGCAGTATTTT.

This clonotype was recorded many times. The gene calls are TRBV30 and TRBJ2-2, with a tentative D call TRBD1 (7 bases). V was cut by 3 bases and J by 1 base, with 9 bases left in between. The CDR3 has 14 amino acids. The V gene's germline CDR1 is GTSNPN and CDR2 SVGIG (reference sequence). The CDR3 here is CAWSRGVNTGELFF. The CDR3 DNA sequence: TGTGCCTGGAGCAGGGGGGTGAACACCGGGGAGCTGTTTTTT.

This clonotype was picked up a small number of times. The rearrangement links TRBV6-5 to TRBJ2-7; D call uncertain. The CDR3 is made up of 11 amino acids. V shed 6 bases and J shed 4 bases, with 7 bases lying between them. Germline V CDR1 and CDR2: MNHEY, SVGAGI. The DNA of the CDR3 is TGTGCCAGCAGGAGTCCGTACGAGCAGTACTTC. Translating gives CASRSPYEQYF.

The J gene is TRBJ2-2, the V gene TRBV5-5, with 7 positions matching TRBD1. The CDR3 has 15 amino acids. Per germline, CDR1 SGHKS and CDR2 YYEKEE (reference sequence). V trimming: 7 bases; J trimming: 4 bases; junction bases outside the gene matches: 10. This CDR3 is CASGAGTEGTGELFF. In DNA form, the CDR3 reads TGTGCCAGCGGGGCCGGGACAGAAGGCACCGGGGAGCTGTTTTTT.

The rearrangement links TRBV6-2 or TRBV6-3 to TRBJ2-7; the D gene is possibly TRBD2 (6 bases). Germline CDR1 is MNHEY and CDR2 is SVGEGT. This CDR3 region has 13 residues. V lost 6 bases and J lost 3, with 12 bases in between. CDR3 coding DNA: TGTGCCAGCAGGCGGGAATCCTACTACGAGCAGTACTTC. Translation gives CASRRESYYEQYF.

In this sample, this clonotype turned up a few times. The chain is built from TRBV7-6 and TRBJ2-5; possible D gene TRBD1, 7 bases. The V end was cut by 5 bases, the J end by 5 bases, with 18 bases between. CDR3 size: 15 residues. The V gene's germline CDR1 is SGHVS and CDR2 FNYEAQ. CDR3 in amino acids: CASSPPGGGRETQYF. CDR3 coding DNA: TGTGCCAGCAGCCCCCCAGGAGGGGGCCGTGAGACCCAGTACTTC.

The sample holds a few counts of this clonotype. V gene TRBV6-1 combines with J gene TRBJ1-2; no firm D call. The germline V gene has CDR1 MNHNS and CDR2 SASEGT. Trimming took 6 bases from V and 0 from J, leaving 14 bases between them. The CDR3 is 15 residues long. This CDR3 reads CASRVQRDSNYGYTF. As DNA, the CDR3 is TGTGCCAGCAGAGTACAGCGGGATTCTAACTATGGCTACACCTTC.

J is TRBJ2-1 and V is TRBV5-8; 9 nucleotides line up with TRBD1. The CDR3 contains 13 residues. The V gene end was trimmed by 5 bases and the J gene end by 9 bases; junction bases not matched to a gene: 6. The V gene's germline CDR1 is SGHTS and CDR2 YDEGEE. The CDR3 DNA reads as TGTGCCAGCAGTTACTTACAGGGGGCTGAGCAGTTCTTC. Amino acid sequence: CASSYLQGAEQFF.

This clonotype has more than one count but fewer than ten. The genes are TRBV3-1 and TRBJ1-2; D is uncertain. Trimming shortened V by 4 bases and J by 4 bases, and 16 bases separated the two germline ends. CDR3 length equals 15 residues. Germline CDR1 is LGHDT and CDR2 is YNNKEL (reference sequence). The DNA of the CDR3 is TGTGCCAGCAGCCCACCCAGTGGAAACCTCTATGGCTACACCTTC. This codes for CASSPPSGNLYGYTF.

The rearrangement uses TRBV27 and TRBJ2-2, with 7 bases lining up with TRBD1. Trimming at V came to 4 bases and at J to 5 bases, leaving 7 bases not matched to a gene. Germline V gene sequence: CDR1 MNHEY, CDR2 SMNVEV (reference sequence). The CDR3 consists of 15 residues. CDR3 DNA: TGTGCCAGCAGTTCGAGACAGGGATGGACCGGGGAGCTGTTTTTT. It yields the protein CASSSRQGWTGELFF.

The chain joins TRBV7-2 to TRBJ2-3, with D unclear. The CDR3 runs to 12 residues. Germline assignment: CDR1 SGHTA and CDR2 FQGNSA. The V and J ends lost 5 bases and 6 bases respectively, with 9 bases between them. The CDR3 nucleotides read TGTGCCAGCAGCACATCCCCCGATACGCAGTATTTT. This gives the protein CASSTSPDTQYF.

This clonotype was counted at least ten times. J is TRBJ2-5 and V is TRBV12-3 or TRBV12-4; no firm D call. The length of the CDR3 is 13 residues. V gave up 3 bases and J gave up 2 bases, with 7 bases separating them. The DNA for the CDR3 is TGTGCCAGCAGTTTTCATAGGCAAGAGACCCAGTACTTC. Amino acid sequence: CASSFHRQETQYF.

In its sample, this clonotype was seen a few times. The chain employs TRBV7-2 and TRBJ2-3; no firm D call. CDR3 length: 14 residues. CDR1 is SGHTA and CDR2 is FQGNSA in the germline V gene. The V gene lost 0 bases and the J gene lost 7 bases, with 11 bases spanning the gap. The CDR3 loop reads CASSLALGSNTQYF. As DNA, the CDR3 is TGTGCCAGCAGCTTAGCGCTCGGCTCAAATACGCAGTATTTT.

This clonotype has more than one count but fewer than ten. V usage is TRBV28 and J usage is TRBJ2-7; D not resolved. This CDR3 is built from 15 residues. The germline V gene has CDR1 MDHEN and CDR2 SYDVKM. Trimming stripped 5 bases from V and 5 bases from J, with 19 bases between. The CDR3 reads CASSPPRRLRDEQYF. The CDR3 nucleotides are TGTGCCAGCAGTCCTCCCCGTCGGCTTCGGGACGAGCAGTACTTC.

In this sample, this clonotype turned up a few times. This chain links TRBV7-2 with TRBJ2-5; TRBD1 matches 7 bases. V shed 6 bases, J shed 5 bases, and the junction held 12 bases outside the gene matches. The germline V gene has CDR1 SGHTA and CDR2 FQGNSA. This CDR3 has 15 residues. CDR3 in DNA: TGTGCCAGCAGGGCCTCACAGGGGTTTAAGGAGACCCAGTACTTC. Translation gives CASRASQGFKETQYF.